These 19 T cell receptor beta chains originate from one sample sequenced in a study of blood T cell repertoires in COVID-19. Generated by immunoSEQ multiplex PCR, the TCRdb table keeps only in-frame clones and is missing some. Of under 150,000 clones in the sample, 70% to 85% were seen once. The material sequenced was peripheral blood. Receptors originate from a human donor in a cohort sampled during active COVID-19.

The V gene is TRBV5-1, the J gene TRBJ2-7; 10 nucleotides match TRBD1. The CDR3 consists of 15 residues. J gave up 3 bases and V 5 bases, and 8 bases lay outside the gene matches. Germline lookup yields CDR1 SGHRS and CDR2 YFSETQ. The CDR3 is CASRPGQGTYYEQYF. In nucleotides, the CDR3 is TGCGCCAGCAGACCGGGACAGGGGACATACTACGAGCAGTACTTC.

The V call is TRBV15, the J call TRBJ2-1; the match to TRBD1 covers 11 bases. The CDR3 sequence is 17 residues long. The junction had 11 bases not matched to a gene; V was cut back by 2 bases and J by 8 bases. Germline values: CDR1 LNHNV, CDR2 YYDKDF (reference sequence). Here the CDR3 reads CATSRREGQGGEDEQFF. For the CDR3, the DNA is TGTGCCACCAGCAGAAGGGAGGGACAGGGGGGAGAGGATGAGCAGTTCTTC.

The table lists this clone with a count of one. The chain links TRBV6-2 or TRBV6-3 to TRBJ1-1; the match to TRBD1 covers 10 bases. The CDR3 totals 13 residues. V lost 0 bases to trimming and J lost 10 bases; unmatched junction nucleotides: 2. CDR1 is MNHEY and CDR2 is SVGEGT in the germline V gene. The CDR3 coding sequence is TGTGCCAGCAGTTACTCGACAGGGGGCTCAGCTTTCTTT. Protein: CASSYSTGGSAFF.

CDR3 nucleotides: TGTGCCAGCAGAAACAGGGGTTTTGGCACCGGGGAGCTGTTTTTT. Encoded protein: CASRNRGFGTGELFF. The gene calls are TRBV6-5 and TRBJ2-2; 7 bases are a match to TRBD1. Germline V gene sequence: CDR1 MNHEY, CDR2 SVGAGI. The junction had 8 bases not matched to a gene; V was cut back by 6 bases and J by 4 bases. CDR3 length equals 15 residues.

The rearrangement links TRBV11-1 to TRBJ2-2, with D possibly TRBD1 on 6 matching bases. The CDR3 spans 14 residues. Germline CDR1 reads SGHAT; CDR2 reads FQDESV (reference sequence). Trimming took 1 base from V and 5 from J, leaving 8 bases between them. The CDR3 sequence: CASSLGDKTGELFF. The CDR3 nucleotides are TGTGCCAGCAGCTTAGGGGACAAAACCGGGGAGCTGTTTTTT. The full variable domain, with the rest looked up from reference TRBV11-1 and TRBJ2-2, is EAEVAQSPRYKITEKSQAVAFWCDPISGHATLYWYRQILGQGPELLVQFQDESVVDDSQLPKDRFSAERLKGVDSTLKIQPAELGDSAMYLCASSLGDKTGELFFGEGSRLTVL.

The V and J genes are TRBV11-2 and TRBJ2-5, with D perhaps TRBD1 (5 bases). This CDR3 has 14 amino acids. V gave up 0 bases and J gave up 5 bases, with 10 bases separating them. Germline V lookup: CDR1 SGHAT, CDR2 FQNNGV. CDR3 sequence reads: CASSLEGVWETQYF. In DNA, the CDR3 is TGTGCCAGCAGCTTAGAAGGGGTGTGGGAGACCCAGTACTTC.

The rearrangement uses TRBV14 and TRBJ1-2; no firm D call. Germline-derived CDR1 and CDR2 are SGHDN and FVKESK. This CDR3 spans 14 amino acids. With 0 bases removed from V and 3 bases from J, the gap between germline ends came to 8 bases. The CDR3 nucleotides read TGTGCCAGCAGCCAAGATAGACTGGACTATGGCTACACCTTC. Its translation: CASSQDRLDYGYTF.

The rearrangement uses TRBV29-1 and TRBJ2-2, with D uncertain. Between the trimmed V and J ends, which lost 7 bases and 1 base, there was a span of 4 bases. Germline CDR1 reads SQVTM; CDR2 reads ANQGSEA. This CDR3 region has 11 residues. The CDR3 sequence is CSARNTGELFF. The DNA for the CDR3 is TGCAGCGCCCGGAACACCGGGGAGCTGTTTTTT.

This clone was observed a handful of times. V and J are TRBV7-8 and TRBJ1-1, with TRBD1 matching 9 bases. The CDR3 is made up of 13 amino acids. V shed 4 bases, J shed 3 bases, and the junction held 0 bases outside the gene matches. Germline V gene lookup returns CDR1 SGHVS and CDR2 FQNEAQ. The CDR3 protein is CASSWTGDTEAFF. DNA of the CDR3: TGTGCCAGCAGCTGGACAGGGGACACTGAAGCTTTCTTT. Complete variable domain (other parts from reference TRBV7-8 and TRBJ1-1): GAGVSQSPRYKVAKRGQDVALRCDPISGHVSLFWYQQALGQGPEFLTYFQNEAQLDKSGLPSDRFFAERPEGSVSTLKIQRTQQEDSAVYLCASSWTGDTEAFFGQGTRLTVV.

V gene TRBV11-2 combines with J gene TRBJ2-2, with TRBD1 matching 8 bases. Trimming removed 6 bases from V and 7 bases from J; junction bases left unmatched: 13. CDR3 length: 16 residues. Germline V lookup: CDR1 SGHAT, CDR2 FQNNGV. The CDR3 nucleotides read TGTGCCAGCAGACGAGCCCCGACAGGGGAGGTCGGGGAGCTGTTTTTT. This translates into CASRRAPTGEVGELFF. Combining the CDR3 with reference TRBV11-2 and TRBJ2-2 gives the whole variable domain EAGVAQSPRYKIIEKRQSVAFWCNPISGHATLYWYQQILGQGPKLLIQFQNNGVVDDSQLPKDRFSAERLKGVDSTLKIQPAKLEDSAVYLCASRRAPTGEVGELFFGEGSRLTVL.

V usage is TRBV20-1 and J usage is TRBJ2-7; D call uncertain. This CDR3 contains 14 residues. The V gene's germline CDR1 is DFQATT and CDR2 SNEGSKA (reference sequence). V shed 3 bases and J shed 4 bases, with 16 bases lying between them. The CDR3 DNA reads as TGCAGTGCTAGTCCGTCGGTACCCCCTTACGAGCAGTACTTC. The encoded protein is CSASPSVPPYEQYF.

This sequence joins TRBV6-4 and TRBJ2-6; D perhaps matches TRBD2 (6 bases). With 3 bases removed from V and 0 bases from J, the gap between germline ends came to 9 bases. This CDR3 region has 16 residues. The germline CDR1 and CDR2 sequences are MRHNA and SNTAGT. The CDR3 protein is CASSEMGGSGANVLTF. CDR3 DNA sequence: TGTGCCAGCAGTGAGATGGGGGGCTCTGGGGCCAACGTCCTGACTTTC.

The chain employs TRBV3-1 (or the pseudogene TRBV3-2) and TRBJ2-5; perhaps TRBD2 as D (5 bases). V was clipped by 1 base and J by 5 bases, with 14 bases between them. This CDR3 has 15 amino acids. Per the germline V gene, CDR1 is LGHDT and CDR2 is YNNKEL (reference sequence). The DNA for the CDR3 is TGTGCCAGCAGCCAAGTGCAGTTACGCGGGGAGACCCAGTACTTC. Protein product: CASSQVQLRGETQYF.

The V and J genes are TRBV7-6 and TRBJ2-7, with 7 bases fitting TRBD2. The germline V gene has CDR1 SGHVS and CDR2 FNYEAQ. The trim removed 5 bases at V and 6 bases at J, leaving 16 bases unmatched. The CDR3 extends over 16 amino acids. CDR3: CASSPAGLGRSGEQYF. In DNA form, the CDR3 reads TGTGCCAGCAGCCCAGCGGGACTCGGGCGGTCAGGCGAGCAGTACTTC.

This clone was seen just once. The chain joins TRBV5-5 to TRBJ1-1; the D is unclear. The length of the CDR3 is 11 residues. Germline loops: CDR1 SGHKS, CDR2 YYEKEE (reference sequence). The germline V and J ends were trimmed by 5 bases and 7 bases, with 9 bases remaining between them. The CDR3 DNA reads TGTGCCAGCAGTTTTGCGATTGAAGCTTTCTTT. This encodes CASSFAIEAFF.

V gene TRBV9 combines with J gene TRBJ1-1; D is unclear. This CDR3 has 13 residues. Per germline, CDR1 SGDLS and CDR2 YYNGEE. The V gene lost 0 bases and the J gene lost 8 bases, with 11 bases spanning the gap. The CDR3: CASSVVRGSEAFF. CDR3 sequence (DNA): TGTGCCAGCAGCGTAGTTCGAGGGTCCGAAGCTTTCTTT. Full variable domain (outside the CDR3, taken from reference TRBV9 and TRBJ1-1): DSGVTQTPKHLITATGQRVTLRCSPRSGDLSVYWYQQSLDQGLQFLIQYYNGEERAKGNILERFSAQQFPDLHSELNLSSLELGDSALYFCASSVVRGSEAFFGQGTRLTVV.

The V call is TRBV2, the J call TRBJ1-1, with 7 bases matching TRBD1. Germline CDR1 is SNHLY and CDR2 is FYNNEI. This CDR3 has 14 residues. After removal of 6 bases from V and 1 base from J, the junction contained 5 bases not matched to a gene. The CDR3 bases are TGTGCCAGCAGGGACCGGACAGGGAACACTGAAGCTTTCTTT. Protein sequence: CASRDRTGNTEAFF.

The chain employs TRBV29-1 and TRBJ1-4, with a tentative D call TRBD1 (5 bases). In germline, CDR1 is SQVTM, CDR2 ANQGSEA. The CDR3 is made up of 13 amino acids. Trimming cost V 6 bases and J 0 bases, with 8 bases left between them. CDR3 in amino acids: CSVGGTTNEKLFF. The CDR3 DNA reads as TGCAGCGTGGGGGGGACAACTAATGAAAAACTGTTTTTT.

V is TRBV18 and J is TRBJ1-2; 8 bases align to TRBD1. The CDR3 has 16 residues. The V gene end was trimmed by 2 bases and the J gene end by 4 bases; junction bases not matched to a gene: 9. Germline-derived CDR1 and CDR2 are KGHSH and LQKENI. The CDR3 reads CASSPTQGVSLYGYTF. The DNA for the CDR3 is TGTGCCAGCTCACCAACACAGGGGGTTAGTCTCTATGGCTACACCTTC.